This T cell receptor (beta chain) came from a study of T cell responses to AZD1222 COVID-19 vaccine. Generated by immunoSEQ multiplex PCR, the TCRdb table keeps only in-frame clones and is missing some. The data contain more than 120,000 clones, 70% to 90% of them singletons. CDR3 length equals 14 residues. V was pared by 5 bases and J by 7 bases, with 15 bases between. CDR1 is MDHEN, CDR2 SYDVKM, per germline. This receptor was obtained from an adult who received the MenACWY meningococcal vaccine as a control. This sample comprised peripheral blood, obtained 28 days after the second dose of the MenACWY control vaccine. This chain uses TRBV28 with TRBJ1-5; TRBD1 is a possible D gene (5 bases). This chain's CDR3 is CASSPLGGAQPQHF. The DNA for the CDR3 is TGTGCCAGCAGTCCGCTGGGAGGGGCCCAGCCCCAGCATTTT.